Sequencing of this TCR beta chain was carried out in a study of blood T cell repertoires in COVID-19 (dated by TCRdb to the early 2020s). Describing the broader study: Samples from collaborators originated in the United States, Italy and Spain and spanned both the acute and convalescent phases of COVID-19. Where HLA class I and class II types were available, the types were taken from metadata supplied by the sample provider, not from assay-based typing. The sample metadata nearly always contained a de-identified subject ID, COVID-19 status, age in years and sex. The repertoires were released in a freely available public database intended as a resource for research on the immune response to SARS-CoV-2. The dataset comprised deeply sampled blood TCRbeta repertoires from subjects exposed to, actively infected with, or recovered from COVID-19. The prospective study material was composed of cDNA or gDNA derived from T cells, B-cell-depleted T cells, or PBMCs. The samples were drawn from two sources: the first 160 participants of the ongoing ImmuneRACE study, and over 950 subjects contributed by 6 global collaborators.

TCRbeta CDR3 regions were amplified from genomic DNA using the immunoSEQ Assay, a bias-controlled multiplex PCR. The study's processing was this. The number of nucleated cells in each sample was estimated from the amplification of reference gene primers within the assay. To quantify the absolute abundance of each unique TCRbeta CDR3 rearrangement, sequence reads were collapsed and filtered. For each sample, productive Simpson clonality was calculated as the square root of Simpson's diversity index across productive rearrangements. TCRdb provides this immuneACCESS table in a form limited to in-frame rearrangements. Some clones are lacking; in checked studies, under half of them reflect an unresolved V gene, and why the rest are absent is not known. For V, J and clone size, that table is used; D and trimming come from the DNA. This sample has 200,000 to 250,000 clones in its table, and around 86% of those were observed once. The ten largest clones represent 10% to 13% of the sample.

In Seattle, one collaborating source enrolled patients while the infection was active and tracked those patients longitudinally over the course of disease. Whole blood was collected in K2EDTA tubes by collaborating institutions according to the institutions' own protocols. For TCRbeta analysis, collaborator samples were shipped as frozen whole blood, as isolated PBMCs, or as DNA extracted from either sample type. This clone was counted only a few times. Which antigen it targets is not known. It has no much larger one-base neighbor in the sample; base qualities were not kept. The research as a whole found: The quantity of clinical and demographic metadata differed by source and by participant and was supplied without curation.

Sequencing was done on a sample of peripheral blood. The sequence was collected from a woman in her forties or fifties with COVID-19, enrolled during active disease.

The sequenced DNA is TGCAGTGCTAGCTCCCCCAATGAGCAGTTCTTC. This is translated as CSASSPNEQFF. The sequence is built from TRBV20-1 and TRBJ2-1; the D gene assignment is ambiguous. CDR1 and CDR2 are drawn from the germline V gene (reference sequence): DFQATT, SNEGSKA. V drops 3 bases and J drops 6 bases, leaving 6 bases in between. The CDR3 covers 11 residues, taking in both the cysteine and the phenylalanine. The read is trimmed to its CDR3 DNA, 33 bases read in frame from base 1.